The T cell receptor (beta chain) under discussion was sequenced for a study of shared clonotypes between healthy human individuals. Looking at the study overall: CD4 naive and CD4 memory each took three plates per donor, while CD8 naive took two and CD8 memory one.

Study conclusions and caveats: An effect of sequencing depth on clonotype sharing among donors was expected. Sorted-subset sequencing was shown by rarefaction to be incomplete despite large depth.

As defined, naive CD8 cells were CD45RO-negative and positively selected for CCR7, with terminally differentiated effector memory CD45RA+ cells excluded. Germline lookup yields CDR1 SSHAT and CDR2 FNYEAQ (reference sequence). This CDR3 has 17 residues. Each PCR replicate from the sorted subsets contained about 210 ng DNA, which is tens of thousands of T cell genomes. Generated by immunoSEQ multiplex PCR, the TCRdb table keeps only in-frame clones and is missing some. Here the sample spans 800,000 or so clones, 96% being singletons. Worth noting for this clone: Its antigen remains unknown. An end of the junction does not agree with germline; a read error may underlie this.

Source material: naive CD8+ T cells sorted from blood. V usage is TRBV7-7 and J usage is TRBJ2-1; D uncertain. The sequence derives from a young man in good health. The CDR3 loop reads CASSLADSAYSYNEQFF. CDR3 sequence (DNA): TGTGCTAGCAGCTTAGCCGACTCCGCCTACTCCTACAATGAGCAGTTCTTC.